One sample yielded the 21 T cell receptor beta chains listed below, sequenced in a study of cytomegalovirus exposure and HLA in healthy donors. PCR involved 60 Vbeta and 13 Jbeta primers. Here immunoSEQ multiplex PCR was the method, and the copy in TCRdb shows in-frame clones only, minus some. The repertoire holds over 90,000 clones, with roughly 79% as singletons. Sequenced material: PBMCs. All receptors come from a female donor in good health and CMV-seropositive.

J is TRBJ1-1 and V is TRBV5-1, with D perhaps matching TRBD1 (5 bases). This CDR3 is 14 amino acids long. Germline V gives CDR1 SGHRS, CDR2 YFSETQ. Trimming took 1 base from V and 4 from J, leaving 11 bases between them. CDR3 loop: CASSLTGGVTEAFF. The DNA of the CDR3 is TGCGCCAGCAGCTTGACTGGGGGGGTCACTGAAGCTTTCTTT.

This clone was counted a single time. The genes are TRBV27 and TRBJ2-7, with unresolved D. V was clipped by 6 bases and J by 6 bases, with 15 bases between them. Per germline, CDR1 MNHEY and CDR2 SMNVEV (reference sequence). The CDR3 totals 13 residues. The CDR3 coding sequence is TGTGCCAGCAGGCCCCCGGGTTTGAGCGAGCAGTACTTC. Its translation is CASRPPGLSEQYF.

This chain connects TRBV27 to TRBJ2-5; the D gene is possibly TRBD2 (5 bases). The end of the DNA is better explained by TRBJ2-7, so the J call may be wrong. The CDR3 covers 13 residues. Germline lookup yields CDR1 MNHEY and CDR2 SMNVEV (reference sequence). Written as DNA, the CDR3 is TGTGCCAGCAGTTCGACGGGAACCTACGAGCAGTACTTC. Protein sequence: CASSSTGTYEQYF.

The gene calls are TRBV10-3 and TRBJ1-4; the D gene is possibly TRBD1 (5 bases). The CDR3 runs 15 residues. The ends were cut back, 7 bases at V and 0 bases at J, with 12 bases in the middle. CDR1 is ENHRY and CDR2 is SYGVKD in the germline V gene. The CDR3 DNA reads TGTGCCATCATGTGGGGCCGCCCAACTAATGAAAAACTGTTTTTT. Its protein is CAIMWGRPTNEKLFF.

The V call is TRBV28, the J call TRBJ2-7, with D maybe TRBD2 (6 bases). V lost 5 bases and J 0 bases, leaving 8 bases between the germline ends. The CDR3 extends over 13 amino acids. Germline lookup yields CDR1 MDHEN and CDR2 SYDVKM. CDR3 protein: CASSALASYEQYF. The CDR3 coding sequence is TGTGCCAGCAGTGCACTAGCCTCCTACGAGCAGTACTTC. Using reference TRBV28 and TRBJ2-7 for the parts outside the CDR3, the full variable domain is DVKVTQSSRYLVKRTGEKVFLECVQDMDHENMFWYRQDPGLGLRLIYFSYDVKMKEKGDIPEGYSVSREKKERFSLILESASTNQTSMYLCASSALASYEQYFGPGTRLTVT.

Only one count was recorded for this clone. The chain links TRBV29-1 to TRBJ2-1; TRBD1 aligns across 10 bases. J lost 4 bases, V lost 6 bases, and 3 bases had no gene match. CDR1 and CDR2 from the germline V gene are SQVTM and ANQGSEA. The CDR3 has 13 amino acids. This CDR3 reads CSVLGQGYNEQFF. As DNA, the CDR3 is TGCAGCGTCCTGGGACAGGGGTACAATGAGCAGTTCTTC.

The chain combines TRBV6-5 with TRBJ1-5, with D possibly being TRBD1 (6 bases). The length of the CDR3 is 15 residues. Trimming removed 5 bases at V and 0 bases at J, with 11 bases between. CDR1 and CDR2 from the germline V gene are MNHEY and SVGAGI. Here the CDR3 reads CASSPDRNSNQPQHF. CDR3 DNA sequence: TGTGCCAGCAGTCCCGACAGGAATAGCAATCAGCCCCAGCATTTT.

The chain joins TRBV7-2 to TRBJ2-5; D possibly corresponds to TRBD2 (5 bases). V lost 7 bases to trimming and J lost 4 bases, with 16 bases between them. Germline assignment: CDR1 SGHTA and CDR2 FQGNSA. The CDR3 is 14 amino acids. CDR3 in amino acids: CASTESGMGETQYF. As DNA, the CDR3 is TGTGCCAGCACCGAGTCGGGGATGGGAGAGACCCAGTACTTC. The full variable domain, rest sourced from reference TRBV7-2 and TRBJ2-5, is GAGVSQSPSNKVTEKGKDVELRCDPISGHTALYWYRQSLGQGLEFLIYFQGNSAPDKSGLPSDRFSAERTGGSVSTLTIQRTQQEDSAVYLCASTESGMGETQYFGPGTRLLVL.

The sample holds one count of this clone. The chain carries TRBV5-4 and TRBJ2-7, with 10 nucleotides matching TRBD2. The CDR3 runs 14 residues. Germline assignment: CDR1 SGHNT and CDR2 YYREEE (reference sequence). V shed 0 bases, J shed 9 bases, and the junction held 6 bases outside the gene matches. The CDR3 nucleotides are TGTGCCAGCAGCTTGGGACTAGCGGGTGATGGGCAGTACTTC. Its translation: CASSLGLAGDGQYF.

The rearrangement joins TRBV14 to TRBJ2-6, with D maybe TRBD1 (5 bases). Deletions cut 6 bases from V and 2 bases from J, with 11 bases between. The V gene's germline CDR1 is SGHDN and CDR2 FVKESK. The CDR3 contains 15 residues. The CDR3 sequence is CASRTRVAGANVLTF. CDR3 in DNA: TGTGCCAGCAGAACCAGGGTTGCTGGGGCCAACGTCCTGACTTTC.

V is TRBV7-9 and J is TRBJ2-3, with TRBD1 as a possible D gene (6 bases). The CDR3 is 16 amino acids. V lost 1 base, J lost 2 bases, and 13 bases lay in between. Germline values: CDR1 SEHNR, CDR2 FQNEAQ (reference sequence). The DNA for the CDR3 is TGTGCCAGCAGCTTAGGTACAGGGTTTTCCACAGATACGCAGTATTTT. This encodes CASSLGTGFSTDTQYF.

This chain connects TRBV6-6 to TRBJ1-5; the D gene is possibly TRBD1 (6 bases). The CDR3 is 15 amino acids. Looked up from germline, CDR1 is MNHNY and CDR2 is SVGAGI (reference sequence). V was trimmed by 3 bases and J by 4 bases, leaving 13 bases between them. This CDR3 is CASSYESRGNQPQHF. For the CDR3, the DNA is TGTGCCAGCAGTTATGAGTCCAGGGGTAATCAGCCCCAGCATTTT.

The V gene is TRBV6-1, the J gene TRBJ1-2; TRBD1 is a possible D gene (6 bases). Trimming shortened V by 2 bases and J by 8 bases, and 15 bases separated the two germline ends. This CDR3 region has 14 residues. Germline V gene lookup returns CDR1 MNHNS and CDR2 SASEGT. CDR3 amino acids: CASSESSGVAGYTF. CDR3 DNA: TGTGCCAGCAGTGAATCATCAGGGGTTGCCGGCTACACCTTC.

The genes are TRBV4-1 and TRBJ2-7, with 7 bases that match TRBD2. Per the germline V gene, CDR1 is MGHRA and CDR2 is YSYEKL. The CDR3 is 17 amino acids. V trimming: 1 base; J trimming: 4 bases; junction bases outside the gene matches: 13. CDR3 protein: CASSQVPTGGGLYEQYF. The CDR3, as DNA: TGCGCCAGCAGCCAAGTCCCAACTGGCGGGGGACTTTACGAGCAGTACTTC.

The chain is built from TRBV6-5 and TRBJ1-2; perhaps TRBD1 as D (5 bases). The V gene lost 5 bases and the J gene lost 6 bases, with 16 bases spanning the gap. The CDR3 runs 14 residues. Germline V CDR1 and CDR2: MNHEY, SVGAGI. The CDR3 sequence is CASSDGPGRDGYTF. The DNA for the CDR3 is TGTGCCAGCAGTGACGGACCAGGGCGCGATGGCTACACCTTC.

The CDR3 spells CAWGRVRTEAFF. The CDR3 DNA is TGTGCCTGGGGCAGGGTTCGCACTGAAGCTTTCTTT. The rearrangement joins TRBV30 to TRBJ1-1; D may be TRBD1 (5 bases). Trimming took off 5 bases at V and 4 bases at J, with 11 bases between the two ends. The CDR3 has 12 residues. The germline V gene has CDR1 GTSNPN and CDR2 SVGIG (reference sequence). Together with reference TRBV30 and TRBJ1-1, the CDR3 gives the full variable domain: SQTIHQWPATLVQPVGSPLSLECTVEGTSNPNLYWYRQAAGRGLQLLFYSVGIGQISSEVPQNLSASRPQDRQFILSSKKLLLSDSGFYLCAWGRVRTEAFFGQGTRLTVV.

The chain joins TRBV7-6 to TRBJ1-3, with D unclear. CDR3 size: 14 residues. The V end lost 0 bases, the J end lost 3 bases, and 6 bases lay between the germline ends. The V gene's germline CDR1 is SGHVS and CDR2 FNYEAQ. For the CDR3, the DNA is TGTGCCAGCAGCTTAGCGAACGGTGGAAACACCATATATTTT. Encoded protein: CASSLANGGNTIYF.

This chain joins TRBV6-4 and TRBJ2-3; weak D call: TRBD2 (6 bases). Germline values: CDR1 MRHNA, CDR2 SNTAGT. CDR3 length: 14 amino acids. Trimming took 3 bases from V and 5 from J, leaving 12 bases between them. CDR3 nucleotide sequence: TGTGCCAGCAGTGAATCGGGAGAGGGAGATACGCAGTATTTT. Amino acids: CASSESGEGDTQYF.

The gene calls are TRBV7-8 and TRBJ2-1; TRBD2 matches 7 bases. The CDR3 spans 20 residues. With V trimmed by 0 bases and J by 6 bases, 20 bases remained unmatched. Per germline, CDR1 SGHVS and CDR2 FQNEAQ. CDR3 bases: TGTGCCAGCAGCTTAGCGCACGGGGGAGGTTTTAGAGCGGGGATCAATGAGCAGTTCTTC. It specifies CASSLAHGGGFRAGINEQFF.

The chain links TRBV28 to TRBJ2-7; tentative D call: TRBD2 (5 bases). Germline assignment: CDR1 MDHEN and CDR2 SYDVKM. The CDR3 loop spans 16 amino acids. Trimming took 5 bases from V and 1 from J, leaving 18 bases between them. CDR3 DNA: TGTGCCAGCAGTCTAAATTTCGGACTGCCGTCCTACGAGCAGTACTTC. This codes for CASSLNFGLPSYEQYF.

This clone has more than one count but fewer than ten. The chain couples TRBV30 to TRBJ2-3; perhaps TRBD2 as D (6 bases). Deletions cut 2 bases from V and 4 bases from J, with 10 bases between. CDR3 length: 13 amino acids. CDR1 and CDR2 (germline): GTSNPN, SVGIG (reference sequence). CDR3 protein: CAWSRRESDTQYF. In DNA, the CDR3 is TGTGCCTGGAGTCGGAGGGAGTCAGATACGCAGTATTTT.